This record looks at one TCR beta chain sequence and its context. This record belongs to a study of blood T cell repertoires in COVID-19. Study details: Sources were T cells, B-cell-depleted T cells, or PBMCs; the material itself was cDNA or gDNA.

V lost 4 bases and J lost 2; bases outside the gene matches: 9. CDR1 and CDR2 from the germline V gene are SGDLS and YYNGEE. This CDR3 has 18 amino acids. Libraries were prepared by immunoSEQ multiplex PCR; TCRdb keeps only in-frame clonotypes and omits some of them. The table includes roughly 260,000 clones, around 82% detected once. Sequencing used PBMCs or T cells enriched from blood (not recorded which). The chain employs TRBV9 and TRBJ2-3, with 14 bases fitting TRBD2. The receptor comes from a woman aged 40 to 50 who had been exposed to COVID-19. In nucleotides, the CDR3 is TGTGCCAGCAGCTCCCCGGGACTAGCGGGGGCCGTCACAGATACGCAGTATTTT. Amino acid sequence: CASSSPGLAGAVTDTQYF.